These 15 T cell receptor beta chains share one sample of origin, sequenced in a study of T cell responses to AZD1222 COVID-19 vaccine. Only in-frame clones appear in the TCRdb table, and some are missing; sequencing was by immunoSEQ multiplex PCR. The sample lists approximately 94,000 clones, more than 75% occurring once. The sample here was peripheral blood, taken on day 0 of MenACWY control vaccination. The source of these receptors is an adult in good health.

The chain recombines TRBV5-1 with TRBJ1-1; the D gene is possibly TRBD1 (5 bases). This CDR3 comprises 14 residues. Germline CDR1 reads SGHRS; CDR2 reads YFSETQ. Deletions cut 0 bases from V and 3 bases from J, with 9 bases between. The CDR3 DNA is TGCGCCAGCAGCTTGGTAGGGGAAGACACTGAAGCTTTCTTT. As protein: CASSLVGEDTEAFF. The whole variable domain, remainder taken from reference TRBV5-1 and TRBJ1-1, is KAGVTQTPRYLIKTRGQQVTLSCSPISGHRSVSWYQQTPGQGLQFLFEYFSETQRNKGNFPGRFSGRQFSNSRSEMNVSTLELGDSALYLCASSLVGEDTEAFFGQGTRLTVV.

V is TRBV6-5 and J is TRBJ1-3; the match to TRBD1 covers 8 bases. The CDR3 totals 15 residues. The V and J ends lost 6 bases and 0 bases, in that order; junction bases with no gene match: 4. Germline V lookup: CDR1 MNHEY, CDR2 SVGAGI. CDR3 bases: TGTGCCAGCAGAGTAGGGACAGGCTCTGGAAACACCATATATTTT. Translating it yields CASRVGTGSGNTIYF.

This rearrangement joins TRBV7-9 to TRBJ2-1, with 9 nucleotides matching TRBD1. CDR3 size: 13 residues. The germline gives CDR1 SEHNR, CDR2 FQNEAQ (reference sequence). Germline trimming cut 5 bases from V and 10 bases from J; bases unmatched to any gene: 6. The CDR3 protein is CASSTGQGEEQFF. CDR3 coding DNA: TGTGCCAGCAGCACGGGACAGGGTGAGGAGCAGTTCTTC.

This clone appeared a few times. This sequence joins TRBV6-1 and TRBJ1-6, with a tentative D call TRBD1 (6 bases). CDR1 and CDR2 from the germline V gene are MNHNS and SASEGT. Trimming left V 2 bases short and J 10 bases short, with 18 bases between. This CDR3 is built from 16 residues. For the CDR3, the DNA is TGTGCCAGCAGTGAAAGTTTCAGGGGATCGGACTCACCCCTCCACTTT. Translating gives CASSESFRGSDSPLHF.

This clone was found a few times. The CDR3 loop reads CASSAGAGPYGYTF. The CDR3, as DNA: TGTGCCAGCAGCGCTGGTGCAGGGCCATATGGCTACACCTTC. This sequence joins TRBV7-9 and TRBJ1-2; TRBD1 is a possible D gene (5 bases). Germline loops: CDR1 SEHNR, CDR2 FQNEAQ (reference sequence). The CDR3 contains 14 residues. V was cut by 5 bases and J by 5 bases, with 15 bases left in between.

The chain has TRBV28 and TRBJ2-1; 7 bases match TRBD2. Germline CDR1 reads MDHEN; CDR2 reads SYDVKM. J gave up 6 bases and V 3 bases, and 5 bases lay outside the gene matches. The CDR3 spans 14 residues. The chain's CDR3 is CASSFGPGGNEQFF. For the CDR3, the DNA is TGTGCCAGCAGTTTTGGCCCGGGGGGCAATGAGCAGTTCTTC.

The genes are TRBV11-2 and TRBJ1-1, with unresolved D. This CDR3 has 15 amino acids. Germline CDR1 reads SGHAT; CDR2 reads FQNNGV. Trimming took 0 bases from V and 5 from J, leaving 13 bases between them. CDR3 nucleotide sequence: TGTGCCAGCAGCTTAGATGGGAGGGTTTGGACTGAAGCTTTCTTT. As protein: CASSLDGRVWTEAFF.

V usage is TRBV7-2 and J usage is TRBJ2-3; 8 bases line up with TRBD2. In germline, CDR1 is SGHTA, CDR2 FQGNSA. J lost 4 bases, V lost 5 bases, and 14 bases had no gene match. CDR3 length: 17 residues. CDR3 sequence reads: CASSPHRGGSSADTQYF. In nucleotides, the CDR3 is TGTGCCAGCAGCCCCCACCGGGGGGGGAGTTCAGCAGATACGCAGTATTTT. Full variable domain (outside the CDR3, taken from reference TRBV7-2 and TRBJ2-3): GAGVSQSPSNKVTEKGKDVELRCDPISGHTALYWYRQSLGQGLEFLIYFQGNSAPDKSGLPSDRFSAERTGGSVSTLTIQRTQQEDSAVYLCASSPHRGGSSADTQYFGPGTRLTVL.

This clone was seen a handful of times. The chain uses TRBV11-2 and TRBJ2-7; a possible D gene is TRBD1 (7 bases). The CDR3 is 18 residues long. V was trimmed by 1 base and J by 3 bases, leaving 22 bases between them. Per germline, CDR1 SGHAT and CDR2 FQNNGV. CDR3 loop: CASSLVPEIWRGRYEQYF. The CDR3 DNA reads as TGTGCCAGCAGCTTAGTTCCGGAAATATGGAGGGGGCGCTACGAGCAGTACTTC. The whole variable domain, filled in from reference TRBV11-2 and TRBJ2-7, reads EAGVAQSPRYKIIEKRQSVAFWCNPISGHATLYWYQQILGQGPKLLIQFQNNGVVDDSQLPKDRFSAERLKGVDSTLKIQPAKLEDSAVYLCASSLVPEIWRGRYEQYFGPGTRLTVT.

This clone was observed a single time. This same CDR3 is encoded by further DNA sequences in the sample. This chain uses TRBV6-5 with TRBJ1-2; tentatively, D is TRBD1 (5 bases). Germline V lookup: CDR1 MNHEY, CDR2 SVGAGI. The CDR3 runs 13 residues. Trimming cost V 3 bases and J 4 bases, with 9 bases left between them. The CDR3 sequence is CASSYSGGYGYTF. CDR3 nucleotides: TGTGCCAGCAGTTATTCGGGGGGCTATGGCTACACCTTC.

This clone came up a few times. This rearrangement joins TRBV5-1 to TRBJ2-3; 15 bases are a match to TRBD2. There are 17 residues in the CDR3. Unmatched junction bases numbered 2, after V lost 0 bases and J lost 3 bases. The germline CDR1 and CDR2 sequences are SGHRS and YFSETQ. This CDR3 is CASSLGTSGRVTDTQYF. The CDR3 region has the DNA TGCGCCAGCAGCTTGGGGACTAGCGGGAGGGTGACAGATACGCAGTATTTT.

J is TRBJ2-7 and V is TRBV27, with D perhaps matching TRBD2 (7 bases). From germline, CDR1 is MNHEY and CDR2 SMNVEV (reference sequence). The CDR3 spans 13 residues. Trimming cost V 7 bases and J 7 bases, with 17 bases left between them. As DNA, the CDR3 is TGTGCCAGCACGCGGGGGCGGTGGGGTGAGCAGTACTTC. As protein: CASTRGRWGEQYF.

The chain employs TRBV16 and TRBJ1-1; D is unclear. CDR1 and CDR2 (germline): KGHSY, FQNENV. The CDR3 extends over 13 amino acids. Trimming cost V 3 bases and J 5 bases, with 10 bases left between them. The CDR3 DNA is TGTGCCAGCAGCCACGGCATGGGGACTGAAGCTTTCTTT. It translates to CASSHGMGTEAFF.

J is TRBJ1-1 and V is TRBV9, with D possibly matching TRBD1 (6 bases). The CDR3 totals 14 residues. Germline CDR1 reads SGDLS; CDR2 reads YYNGEE. Deletions cut 5 bases from V and 5 bases from J, with 16 bases between. The CDR3 sequence is CASSFGGGQTEAFF. CDR3 DNA sequence: TGTGCCAGCAGTTTTGGCGGGGGGCAGACTGAAGCTTTCTTT.

This chain connects TRBV28 to TRBJ1-2; D possibly corresponds to TRBD1 (6 bases). Trimming pared 7 bases from V and 6 bases from J, leaving 18 bases between. The germline gives CDR1 MDHEN, CDR2 SYDVKM. The CDR3 is made up of 14 amino acids. The CDR3 sequence is CASTKGGGDNGYTF. The CDR3 DNA reads TGTGCCAGCACCAAGGGGGGGGGCGATAATGGCTACACCTTC.